The 10 T cell receptor beta chains given below trace back to one sample, sequenced in a study of blood T cell repertoires in COVID-19. TCRdb keeps only in-frame clones here, not all; method: immunoSEQ multiplex PCR. Here the sample spans about 250,000 clones, 88% being singletons. Sequencing was done on a sample of peripheral blood. The receptors originated from a man older than 75 with acute or convalescent COVID-19.

The CDR3 region is CASSRGLAWRETQYF. CDR3 bases: TGTGCCAGTAGTAGGGGACTAGCATGGAGAGAGACCCAGTACTTC. The V and J genes are TRBV19 and TRBJ2-5; 9 bases align to TRBD2. Germline V gene sequence: CDR1 LNHDA, CDR2 SQIVND (reference sequence). The CDR3 totals 15 residues. Germline trimming cut 4 bases from V and 4 bases from J; bases unmatched to any gene: 7.

In this sample, this clone turned up once. The chain combines TRBV9 with TRBJ2-5, with 7 positions matching TRBD2. The germline V gene encodes CDR1 SGDLS and CDR2 YYNGEE. V was pared by 8 bases and J by 2 bases, with 9 bases of the junction left unmatched. The CDR3 loop spans 14 amino acids. The CDR3 protein is CASNMASGQETQYF. DNA for the CDR3: TGTGCCAGTAATATGGCTAGCGGACAAGAGACCCAGTACTTC.

V gene TRBV15 combines with J gene TRBJ2-1; no definite D call. Germline V CDR1 and CDR2: LNHNV, YYDKDF (reference sequence). This CDR3 comprises 9 residues. The CDR3 DNA is TGTGTGCGCCCGGATGAGCAGTTCTTC. Encoded protein: CVRPDEQFF.

This chain joins TRBV5-1 and TRBJ1-4; D may be TRBD1 (5 bases). V lost 5 bases to trimming and J lost 7 bases, with 15 bases between them. This CDR3 region has 14 residues. In germline, CDR1 is SGHRS, CDR2 YFSETQ. The CDR3 loop is CASRPGTLAEKLFF. DNA for the CDR3: TGCGCCAGCAGACCCGGGACTTTAGCTGAAAAACTGTTTTTT.

The CDR3: CASSQAGEAFF. CDR3 DNA: TGTGCCAGCAGCCAAGCCGGGGAAGCTTTCTTT. This chain connects TRBV4-2 to TRBJ1-1; no clear D. The CDR3 length is 11 residues. Deletions cut 1 base from V and 8 bases from J, with 5 bases between. Germline-derived CDR1 and CDR2 are LGHNA and YNFKEQ.

V and J are TRBV7-2 and TRBJ1-3; D perhaps matches TRBD1 (6 bases). CDR1 SGHTA and CDR2 FQGNSA come from the germline V gene. The CDR3 loop spans 16 amino acids. Trimming shortened V by 5 bases and J by 3 bases, and 17 bases separated the two germline ends. The CDR3: CASSPGRGAFGNTIYF. The CDR3 DNA sequence: TGTGCCAGCAGCCCGGGGAGGGGGGCGTTTGGAAACACCATATATTTT. Complete variable domain (other parts from reference TRBV7-2 and TRBJ1-3): GAGVSQSPSNKVTEKGKDVELRCDPISGHTALYWYRQSLGQGLEFLIYFQGNSAPDKSGLPSDRFSAERTGGSVSTLTIQRTQQEDSAVYLCASSPGRGAFGNTIYFGEGSWLTVV.

V usage is TRBV28 and J usage is TRBJ1-2; possibly TRBD1 for D (5 bases). Trimming pared 5 bases from V and 4 bases from J, leaving 14 bases between. The germline V gene encodes CDR1 MDHEN and CDR2 SYDVKM. The CDR3 covers 14 residues. The CDR3 here is CASSPRGEGYGYTF. The CDR3 DNA reads TGTGCCAGCAGTCCCCGGGGGGAAGGCTATGGCTACACCTTC.

V and J are TRBV10-3 and TRBJ2-3; D is undetermined. The CDR3 extends over 16 amino acids. V was clipped by 6 bases and J by 4 bases, with 20 bases between them. Germline V lookup: CDR1 ENHRY, CDR2 SYGVKD. The CDR3 is CAISESTAPGPDTQYF. The CDR3 nucleotides are TGTGCCATCAGCGAAAGTACAGCTCCAGGTCCAGATACGCAGTATTTT.

V is TRBV19 and J is TRBJ1-2, with TRBD1 as a possible D gene (5 bases). The CDR3 has 13 residues. V shed 7 bases and J shed 4 bases, with 13 bases lying between them. Looked up from germline, CDR1 is LNHDA and CDR2 is SQIVND (reference sequence). The CDR3 nucleotides read TGTGCCAGTACCGTGGGAGGGACCTATGGCTACACCTTC. It specifies CASTVGGTYGYTF.

This clone was detected only once. The chain employs TRBV15 and TRBJ1-1; D is uncertain. V lost 0 bases, J lost 12 bases, and 14 bases lay in between. Germline assignment: CDR1 LNHNV and CDR2 YYDKDF (reference sequence). The CDR3 is 13 amino acids. CDR3 loop: CATSRDQEESTFF. The CDR3 coding sequence is TGTGCCACCAGCAGAGATCAGGAGGAATCAACTTTCTTT.